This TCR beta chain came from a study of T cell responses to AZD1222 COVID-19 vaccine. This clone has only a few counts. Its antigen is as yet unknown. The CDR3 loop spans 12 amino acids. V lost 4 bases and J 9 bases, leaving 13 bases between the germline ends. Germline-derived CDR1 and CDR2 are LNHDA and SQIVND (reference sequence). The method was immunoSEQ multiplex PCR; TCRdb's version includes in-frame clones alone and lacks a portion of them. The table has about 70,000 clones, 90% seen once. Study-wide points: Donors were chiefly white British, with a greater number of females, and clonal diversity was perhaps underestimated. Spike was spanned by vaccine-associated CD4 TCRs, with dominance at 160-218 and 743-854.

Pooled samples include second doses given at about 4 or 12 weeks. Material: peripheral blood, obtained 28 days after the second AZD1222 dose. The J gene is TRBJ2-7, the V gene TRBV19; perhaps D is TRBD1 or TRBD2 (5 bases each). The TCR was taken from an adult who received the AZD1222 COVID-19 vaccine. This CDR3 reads CASSTRDRRQYF. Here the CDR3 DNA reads TGTGCCAGTAGTACTCGGGACCGGCGGCAGTACTTC.